This T cell receptor beta chain was captured in a study of response to subunit inactivated influenza vaccine. TCRdb reprocessed the RT-PCR reads with MiXCR, giving one entry per CDR3 protein. The sample holds some 500,000 distinct CDR3 sequences, 13% seen once. About this clonotype itself: The target antigen is unknown.

The V gene end was trimmed by 3 bases and the J gene end by 5 bases; junction bases not matched to a gene: 7. From germline, CDR1 is SGHVS and CDR2 FQNEAQ. The CDR3 runs 15 residues. Study results and limitations: New T cells are recruited in small numbers by each seasonal influenza vaccination, according to the authors' suggestion.

Source: PBMCs from blood, taken roughly 45 days after vaccination. This sequence joins TRBV7-8 and TRBJ2-5; 9 bases align to TRBD1. This TCR came from a man in his fifties or sixties who received an inactivated influenza vaccine. The CDR3 DNA sequence: TGTGCCAGCAGCTTGGGGAACAGGGGGCTCGAGACCCAGTACTTC. Translating it yields CASSLGNRGLETQYF.